This T cell receptor (beta chain) was sequenced for a study of T cell changes during pregnancy in multiple sclerosis. This table comes from immunoSEQ multiplex PCR, and its TCRdb copy is limited to in-frame clones, with some not included. The sample includes about 13,000 clones, roughly 88% of them seen just once. Looked up from germline, CDR1 is SGHVS and CDR2 is FNYEAQ. The CDR3 extends over 17 amino acids. The trim removed 3 bases at V and 4 bases at J, leaving 6 bases unmatched. This sequence joins TRBV7-6 and TRBJ2-3; TRBD2 aligns across 14 bases. The TCR originated in a female donor in good health, enrolled as a control in a pregnancy study. The sample was CD8+ T cells from peripheral blood mononuclear cells, taken after pregnancy. The CDR3 nucleotides read TGTGCCAGCAGCTTCCCGACTAGCGGGGGGGAGGCAGATACGCAGTATTTT. Translated, it gives CASSFPTSGGEADTQYF.